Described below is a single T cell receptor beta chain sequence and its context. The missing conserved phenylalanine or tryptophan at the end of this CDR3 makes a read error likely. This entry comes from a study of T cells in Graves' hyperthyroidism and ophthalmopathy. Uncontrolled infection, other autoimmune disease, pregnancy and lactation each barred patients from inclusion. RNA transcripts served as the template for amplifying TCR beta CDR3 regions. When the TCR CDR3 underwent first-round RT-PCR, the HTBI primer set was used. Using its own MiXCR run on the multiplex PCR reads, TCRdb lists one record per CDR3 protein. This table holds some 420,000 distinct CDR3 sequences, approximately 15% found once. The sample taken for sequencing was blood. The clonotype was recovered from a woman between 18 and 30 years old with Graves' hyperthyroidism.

CDR3 residues: CASSQGLAERDTQYS. The CDR3 nucleotides are TGCGCCAGCAGCCAAGGACTAGCGGAGAGAGATACGCAGTATTCT. The chain joins TRBV4-1 to TRBJ2-3; 9 nucleotides align to TRBD2. Germline CDR1 reads MGHRA; CDR2 reads YSYEKL. The length of the CDR3 is 15 residues. Trimming took 1 base from V and 5 from J; bases not matched to a gene: 4.